This T cell receptor beta chain derives from a study of cytomegalovirus exposure and HLA in healthy donors. CDR1 is LNHNV and CDR2 is YYDKDF in the germline V gene (reference sequence). This CDR3 is 17 amino acids long. V gave up 3 bases and J gave up 1 base; unmatched junction bases: 8. PCR was performed using 60 Vbeta and 13 Jbeta primers. TCRdb's table, derived via immunoSEQ multiplex PCR, lists solely in-frame clones and lacks some. This table has roughly 150,000 clones, roughly 80% appearing once. The gene calls are TRBV15 and TRBJ1-5, with 8 bases aligning to TRBD1. The source material was PBMCs. The clonotype comes from a male donor in good health and CMV-seronegative. The CDR3 protein is CATSSYGQGGSNQPQHF. The CDR3 nucleotides are TGTGCCACCAGCAGCTATGGACAGGGTGGCAGCAATCAGCCCCAGCATTTT. Based on the CDR3 plus reference TRBV15 and TRBJ1-5, the full variable domain is DAMVIQNPRYQVTQFGKPVTLSCSQTLNHNVMYWYQQKSSQAPKLLFHYYDKDFNNEADTPDNFQSRRPNTSFCFLDIRSPGLGDTAMYLCATSSYGQGGSNQPQHFGDGTRLSIL.